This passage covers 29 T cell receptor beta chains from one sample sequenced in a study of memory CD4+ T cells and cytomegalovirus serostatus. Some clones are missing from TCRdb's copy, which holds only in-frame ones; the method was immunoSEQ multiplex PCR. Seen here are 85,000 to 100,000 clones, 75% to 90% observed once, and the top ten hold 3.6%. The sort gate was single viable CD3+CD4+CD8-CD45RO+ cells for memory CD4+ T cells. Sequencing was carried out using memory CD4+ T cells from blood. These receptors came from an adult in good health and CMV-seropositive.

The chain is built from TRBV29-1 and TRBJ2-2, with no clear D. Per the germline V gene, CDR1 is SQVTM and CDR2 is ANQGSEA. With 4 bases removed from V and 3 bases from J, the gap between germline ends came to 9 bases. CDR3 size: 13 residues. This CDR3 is CSVGSVDTGELFF. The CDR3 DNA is TGCAGCGTTGGGAGTGTGGACACCGGGGAGCTGTTTTTT.

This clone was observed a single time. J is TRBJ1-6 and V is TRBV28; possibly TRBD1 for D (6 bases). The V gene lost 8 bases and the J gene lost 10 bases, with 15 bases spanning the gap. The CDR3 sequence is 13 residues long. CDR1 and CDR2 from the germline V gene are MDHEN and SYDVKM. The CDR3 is CASRRGFDSPLHF. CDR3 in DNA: TGTGCCAGCCGGAGGGGGTTCGACTCACCCCTCCACTTT.

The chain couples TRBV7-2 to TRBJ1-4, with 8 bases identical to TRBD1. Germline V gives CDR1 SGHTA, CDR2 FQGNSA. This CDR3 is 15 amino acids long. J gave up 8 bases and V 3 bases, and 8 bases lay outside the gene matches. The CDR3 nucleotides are TGTGCCAGCAGCTTCTCAATCGACAGGGGCGAAAAACTGTTTTTT. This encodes CASSFSIDRGEKLFF. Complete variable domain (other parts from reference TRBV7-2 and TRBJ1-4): GAGVSQSPSNKVTEKGKDVELRCDPISGHTALYWYRQSLGQGLEFLIYFQGNSAPDKSGLPSDRFSAERTGGSVSTLTIQRTQQEDSAVYLCASSFSIDRGEKLFFGSGTQLSVL.

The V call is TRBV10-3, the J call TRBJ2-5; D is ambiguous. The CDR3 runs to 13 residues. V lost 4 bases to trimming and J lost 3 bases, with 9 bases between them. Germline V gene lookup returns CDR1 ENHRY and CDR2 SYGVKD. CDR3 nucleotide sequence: TGTGCCATCAGTGGTGGCCGAAAAGAGACCCAGTACTTC. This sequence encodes CAISGGRKETQYF.

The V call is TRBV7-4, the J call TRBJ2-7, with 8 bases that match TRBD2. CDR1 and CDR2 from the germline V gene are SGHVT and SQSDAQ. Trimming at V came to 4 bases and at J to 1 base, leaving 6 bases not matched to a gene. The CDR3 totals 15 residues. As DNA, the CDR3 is TGTGCCAGCAGCTCCGCTGCGGGAGGATCCTACGAGCAGTACTTC. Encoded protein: CASSSAAGGSYEQYF.

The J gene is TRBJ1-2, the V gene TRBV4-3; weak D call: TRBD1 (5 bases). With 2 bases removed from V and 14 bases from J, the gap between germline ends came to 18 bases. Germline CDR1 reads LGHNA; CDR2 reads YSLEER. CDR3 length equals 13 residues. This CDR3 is CASSQIRDQGQTF. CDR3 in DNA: TGCGCCAGCAGCCAAATCCGGGACCAAGGACAAACCTTC.

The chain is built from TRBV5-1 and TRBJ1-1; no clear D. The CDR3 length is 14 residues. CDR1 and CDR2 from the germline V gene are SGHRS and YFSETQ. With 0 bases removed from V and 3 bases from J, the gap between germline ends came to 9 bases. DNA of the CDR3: TGCGCCAGCAGCTTGGGGCAGAGACACACTGAAGCTTTCTTT. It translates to CASSLGQRHTEAFF.

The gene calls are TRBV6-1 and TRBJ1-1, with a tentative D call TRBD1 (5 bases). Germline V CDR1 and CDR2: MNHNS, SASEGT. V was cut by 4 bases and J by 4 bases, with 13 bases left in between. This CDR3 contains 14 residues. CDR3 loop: CASSVTVPVTEAFF. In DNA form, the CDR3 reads TGTGCCAGCAGTGTGACAGTCCCTGTCACTGAAGCTTTCTTT.

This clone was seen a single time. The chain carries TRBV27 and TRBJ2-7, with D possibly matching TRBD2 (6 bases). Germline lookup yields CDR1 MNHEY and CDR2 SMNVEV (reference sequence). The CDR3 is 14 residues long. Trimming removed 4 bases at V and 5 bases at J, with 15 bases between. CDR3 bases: TGTGCCAGCAGTTCCAGCGGGTTTGGGGACGAGCAGTACTTC. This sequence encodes CASSSSGFGDEQYF.

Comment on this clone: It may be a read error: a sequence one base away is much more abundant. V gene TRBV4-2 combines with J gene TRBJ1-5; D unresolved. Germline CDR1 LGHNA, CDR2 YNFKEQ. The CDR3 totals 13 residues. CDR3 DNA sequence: TGTGCCAACAGCCAAGAGGTGGATCAGCCCCAGCATTTT. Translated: CANSQEVDQPQHF.

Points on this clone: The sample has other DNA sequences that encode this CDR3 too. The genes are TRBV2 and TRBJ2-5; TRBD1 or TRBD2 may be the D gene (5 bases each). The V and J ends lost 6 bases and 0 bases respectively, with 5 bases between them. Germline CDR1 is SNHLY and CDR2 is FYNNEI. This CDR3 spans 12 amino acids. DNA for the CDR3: TGTGCCAGCAGGGGGGACCAAGAGACCCAGTACTTC. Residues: CASRGDQETQYF.

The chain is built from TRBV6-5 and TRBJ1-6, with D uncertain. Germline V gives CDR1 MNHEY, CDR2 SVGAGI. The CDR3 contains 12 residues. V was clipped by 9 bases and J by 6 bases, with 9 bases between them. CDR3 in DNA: TGTGCCAGTCAGCTCTTTAATTCACCCCTCCACTTT. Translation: CASQLFNSPLHF.

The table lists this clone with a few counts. The CDR3 nucleotides are TGTGCCAGCAGTGAAGGAGGGGCTAGCAATGAGCAGTTCTTC. Amino acids: CASSEGGASNEQFF. The chain recombines TRBV6-1 with TRBJ2-1; D may be TRBD1 or TRBD2 (5 bases each). CDR3 length equals 14 residues. Trimming removed 1 base at V and 6 bases at J, with 10 bases between. Per germline, CDR1 MNHNS and CDR2 SASEGT.

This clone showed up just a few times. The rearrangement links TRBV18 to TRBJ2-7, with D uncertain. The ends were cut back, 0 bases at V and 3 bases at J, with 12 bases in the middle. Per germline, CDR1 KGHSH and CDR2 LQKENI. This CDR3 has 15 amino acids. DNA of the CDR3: TGTGCCAGCTCACCACCGGGCAGGTCCTACTACGAGCAGTACTTC. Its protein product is CASSPPGRSYYEQYF.

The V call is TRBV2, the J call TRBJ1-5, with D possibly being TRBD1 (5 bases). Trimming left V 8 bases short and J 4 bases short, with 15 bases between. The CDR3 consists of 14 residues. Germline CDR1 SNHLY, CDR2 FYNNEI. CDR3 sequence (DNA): TGTGCCAGCGGGGCGGATAGTCCTAATCAGCCCCAGCATTTT. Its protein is CASGADSPNQPQHF.

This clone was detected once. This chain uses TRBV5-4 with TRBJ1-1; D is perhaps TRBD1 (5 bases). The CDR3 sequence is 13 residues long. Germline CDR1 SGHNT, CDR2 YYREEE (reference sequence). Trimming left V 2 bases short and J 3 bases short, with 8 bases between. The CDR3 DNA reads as TGTGCCAGCAGCTTTTCAGGGTACACTGAAGCTTTCTTT. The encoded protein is CASSFSGYTEAFF.

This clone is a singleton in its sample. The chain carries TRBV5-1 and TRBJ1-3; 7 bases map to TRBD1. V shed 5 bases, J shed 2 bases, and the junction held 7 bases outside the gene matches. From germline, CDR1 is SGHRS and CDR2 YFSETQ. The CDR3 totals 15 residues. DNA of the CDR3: TGCGCCAGCAGAAGTACAGGGGTGGCTGGAAACACCATATATTTT. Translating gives CASRSTGVAGNTIYF.

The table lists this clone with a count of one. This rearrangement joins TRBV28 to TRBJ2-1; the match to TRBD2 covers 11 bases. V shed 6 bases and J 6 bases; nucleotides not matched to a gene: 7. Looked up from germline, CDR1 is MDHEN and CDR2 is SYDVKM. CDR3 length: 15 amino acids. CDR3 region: CASRTLAGGGNEQFF. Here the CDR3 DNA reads TGTGCCAGCAGGACCCTAGCGGGAGGTGGCAATGAGCAGTTCTTC.

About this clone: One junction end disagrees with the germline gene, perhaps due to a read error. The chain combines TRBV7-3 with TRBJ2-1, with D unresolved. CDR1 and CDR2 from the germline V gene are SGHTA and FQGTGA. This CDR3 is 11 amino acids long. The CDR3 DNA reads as TGTGCCAGCAGCTCCAACAATGAGCAGTTCTTC. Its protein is CASSSNNEQFF.

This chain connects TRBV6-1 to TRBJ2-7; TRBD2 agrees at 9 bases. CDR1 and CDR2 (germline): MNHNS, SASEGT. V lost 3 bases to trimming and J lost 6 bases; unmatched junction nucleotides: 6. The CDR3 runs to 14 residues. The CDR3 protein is CASSELAGVSEQYF. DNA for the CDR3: TGTGCCAGCAGTGAGTTAGCGGGAGTGTCCGAGCAGTACTTC.

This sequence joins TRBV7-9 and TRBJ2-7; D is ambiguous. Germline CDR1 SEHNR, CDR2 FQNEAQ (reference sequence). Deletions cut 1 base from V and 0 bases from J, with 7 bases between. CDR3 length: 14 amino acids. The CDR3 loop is CASSLVGLSYEQYF. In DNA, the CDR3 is TGTGCCAGCAGCTTAGTTGGCCTCTCCTACGAGCAGTACTTC.

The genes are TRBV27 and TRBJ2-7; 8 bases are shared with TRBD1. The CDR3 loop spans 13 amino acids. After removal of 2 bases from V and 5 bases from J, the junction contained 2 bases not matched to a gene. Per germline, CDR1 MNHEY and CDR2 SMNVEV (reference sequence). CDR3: CASSLRQGNEQYF. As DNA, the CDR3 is TGTGCCAGCAGTTTACGACAGGGGAACGAGCAGTACTTC.

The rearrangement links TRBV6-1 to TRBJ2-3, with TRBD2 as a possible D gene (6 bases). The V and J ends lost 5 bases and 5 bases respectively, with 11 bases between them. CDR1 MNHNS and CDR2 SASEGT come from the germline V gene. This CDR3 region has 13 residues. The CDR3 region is CASSIGGEDTQYF. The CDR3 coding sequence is TGTGCCAGCAGTATCGGAGGGGAAGATACGCAGTATTTT.

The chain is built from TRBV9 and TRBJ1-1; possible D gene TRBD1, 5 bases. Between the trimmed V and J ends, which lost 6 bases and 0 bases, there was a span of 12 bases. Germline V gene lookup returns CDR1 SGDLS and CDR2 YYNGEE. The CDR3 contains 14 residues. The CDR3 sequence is CASTIGAMNTEAFF. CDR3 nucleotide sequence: TGTGCCAGCACCATAGGGGCCATGAACACTGAAGCTTTCTTT.

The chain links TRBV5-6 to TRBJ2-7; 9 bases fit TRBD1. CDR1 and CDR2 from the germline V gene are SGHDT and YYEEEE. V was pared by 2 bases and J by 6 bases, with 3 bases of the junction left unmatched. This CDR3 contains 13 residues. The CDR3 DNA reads TGTGCCAGCAGCTTCAAGGACAGGGGCGAGCAGTACTTC. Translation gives CASSFKDRGEQYF.

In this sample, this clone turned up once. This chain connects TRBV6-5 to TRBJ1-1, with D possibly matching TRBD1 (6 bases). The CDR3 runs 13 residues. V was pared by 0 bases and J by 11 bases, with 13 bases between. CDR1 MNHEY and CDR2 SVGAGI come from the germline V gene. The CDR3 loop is CASSYSGGQSAFF. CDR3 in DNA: TGTGCCAGCAGTTACTCTGGGGGGCAGTCGGCTTTCTTT.

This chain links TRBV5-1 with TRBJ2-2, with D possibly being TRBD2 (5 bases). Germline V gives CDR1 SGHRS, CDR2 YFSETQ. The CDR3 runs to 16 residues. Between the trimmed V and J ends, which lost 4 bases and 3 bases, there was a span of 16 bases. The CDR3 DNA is TGCGCCAGCAGCCGTACAGCTACGAGGGACACCGGGGAGCTGTTTTTT. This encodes CASSRTATRDTGELFF.

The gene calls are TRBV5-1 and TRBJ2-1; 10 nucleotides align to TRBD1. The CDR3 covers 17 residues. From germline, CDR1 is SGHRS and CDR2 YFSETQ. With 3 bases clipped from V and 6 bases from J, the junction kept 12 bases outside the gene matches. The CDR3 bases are TGCGCCAGCAGCTGGAAAATCGGGACAGGGGATGTCAATGAGCAGTTCTTC. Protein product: CASSWKIGTGDVNEQFF.

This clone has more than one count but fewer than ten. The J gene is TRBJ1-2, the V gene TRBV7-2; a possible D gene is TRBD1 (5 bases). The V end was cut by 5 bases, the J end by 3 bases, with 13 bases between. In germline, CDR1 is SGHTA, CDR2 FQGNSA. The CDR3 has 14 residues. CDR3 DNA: TGTGCCAGCAGCACGACACGGGACGACTATGGCTACACCTTC. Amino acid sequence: CASSTTRDDYGYTF.